This passage covers 14 T cell receptor beta chains from one sample sequenced in a study of blood T cell repertoires in COVID-19. Clones were sequenced by immunoSEQ multiplex PCR, and TCRdb holds only the in-frame ones, with some missing. The sample consists of 110,000 to 150,000 clones, about 80% of them appearing once. Material: peripheral blood. These receptors all come from a woman over 75 with acute or convalescent COVID-19.

The rearrangement joins TRBV19 to TRBJ2-3; TRBD1 might be the D (6 bases). The CDR3 covers 15 residues. Per the germline V gene, CDR1 is LNHDA and CDR2 is SQIVND (reference sequence). The germline V and J ends were trimmed by 3 bases and 1 base, with 11 bases remaining between them. CDR3: CASSIAGARTDTQYF. In DNA, the CDR3 is TGTGCCAGTAGTATCGCAGGGGCGCGCACAGATACGCAGTATTTT.

The J gene is TRBJ1-2, the V gene TRBV18; D call uncertain. CDR3 length equals 12 residues. The germline V and J ends were trimmed by 3 bases and 8 bases, with 10 bases remaining between them. CDR1 is KGHSH and CDR2 is LQKENI in the germline V gene. The CDR3 is CASSPEQRGYTF. For the CDR3, the DNA is TGTGCCAGCTCACCTGAACAACGCGGCTACACCTTC.

The chain has TRBV2 and TRBJ1-2; no clear D. The V gene's germline CDR1 is SNHLY and CDR2 FYNNEI. The CDR3 is made up of 14 amino acids. V lost 5 bases, J lost 5 bases, and 15 bases lay in between. Here the CDR3 reads CASSRTLRSYGYTF. The CDR3 region has the DNA TGTGCCAGCAGTCGTACCCTCCGGAGTTATGGCTACACCTTC.

The chain couples TRBV5-1 to TRBJ2-7; 8 bases are shared with TRBD1. V was clipped by 4 bases and J by 7 bases; unmatched bases: 16. CDR1 is SGHRS, CDR2 YFSETQ, per germline. The CDR3 runs to 16 residues. The CDR3 coding sequence is TGCGCCAGCAGCCTGCCATTAACCCCGGACAGGGATGAGCAGTACTTC. It codes for CASSLPLTPDRDEQYF.

The chain links TRBV21-1 to TRBJ1-5; the table's TRBD1 call for D was not verified on the DNA. TRBV21-1 is given as a pseudogene. The CDR3 runs 15 residues. CDR3 DNA: TGTGCCAGCAGCCCCCGGGACAGGGGGCATCAGCCCCAGCATTTT. It yields the protein CASSPRDRGHQPQHF.

This clone showed up just once. The CDR3 here is CASSLDRNPETQYF. DNA of the CDR3: TGTGCCAGCAGCTTAGACAGAAACCCGGAGACCCAGTACTTC. V and J are TRBV7-9 and TRBJ2-5, with D unclear. V lost 1 base, J lost 5 bases, and 11 bases lay in between. Germline-derived CDR1 and CDR2 are SEHNR and FQNEAQ (reference sequence). This CDR3 region has 14 residues. The whole variable domain, remainder taken from reference TRBV7-9 and TRBJ2-5, is DTGVSQNPRHKITKRGQNVTFRCDPISEHNRLYWYRQTLGQGPEFLTYFQNEAQLEKSRLLSDRFSAERPKGSFSTLEIQRTEQGDSAMYLCASSLDRNPETQYFGPGTRLLVL.

V is TRBV29-1 and J is TRBJ2-1; D perhaps matches TRBD1 (5 bases). The V gene lost 1 base and the J gene lost 2 bases, with 12 bases spanning the gap. The CDR3 length is 15 residues. Germline-derived CDR1 and CDR2 are SQVTM and ANQGSEA. CDR3 amino acids: CSVEGGRITYNEQFF. Written as DNA, the CDR3 is TGCAGCGTTGAAGGGGGCAGGATCACCTACAATGAGCAGTTCTTC.

This clone has just a few counts. The chain carries TRBV20-1 and TRBJ1-2, with D maybe TRBD1 (6 bases). V was clipped by 3 bases and J by 7 bases, with 18 bases between them. The CDR3 consists of 14 residues. Germline V CDR1 and CDR2: DFQATT, SNEGSKA (reference sequence). The CDR3 DNA is TGCAGTGCTAGTGGGGACACACCCGTATCTGGCTACACCTTC. It specifies CSASGDTPVSGYTF.

The chain recombines TRBV2 with TRBJ1-5; weak D call: TRBD1 (5 bases). The V and J ends lost 2 bases and 4 bases respectively, with 12 bases between them. The CDR3 sequence is 15 residues long. Germline CDR1 and CDR2: SNHLY and FYNNEI. The CDR3 is CASSEWLGLNQPQHF. In DNA form, the CDR3 reads TGTGCCAGCAGTGAATGGCTGGGGCTGAATCAGCCCCAGCATTTT. The complete variable domain, with remaining parts taken from reference TRBV2 and TRBJ1-5, reads EPEVTQTPSHQVTQMGQEVILRCVPISNHLYFYWYRQILGQKVEFLVSFYNNEISEKSEIFDDQFSVERPDGSNFTLKIRSTKLEDSAMYFCASSEWLGLNQPQHFGDGTRLSIL.

Comment on this clone: This sample also contains other DNA sequences that code for the same CDR3. CDR3 in DNA: TGCGCCAGCAGCTTTGGCGGAAACACTGAAGCTTTCTTT. Encoded protein: CASSFGGNTEAFF. The chain has TRBV5-1 and TRBJ1-1; the D is unclear. This CDR3 has 13 amino acids. CDR1 is SGHRS, CDR2 YFSETQ, per germline. Trimming cost V 2 bases and J 2 bases, with 7 bases left between them. Drawing the rest from reference TRBV5-1 and TRBJ1-1, the complete variable domain is KAGVTQTPRYLIKTRGQQVTLSCSPISGHRSVSWYQQTPGQGLQFLFEYFSETQRNKGNFPGRFSGRQFSNSRSEMNVSTLELGDSALYLCASSFGGNTEAFFGQGTRLTVV.

The chain uses TRBV7-3 and TRBJ2-2; TRBD1 matches 10 bases. CDR1 SGHTA and CDR2 FQGTGA come from the germline V gene. The CDR3 spans 16 residues. V trimming: 1 base; J trimming: 4 bases; junction bases outside the gene matches: 3. CDR3 sequence: CASSLRGQGTTGELFF. The CDR3 DNA is TGTGCCAGCAGCTTAAGGGGACAGGGGACCACCGGGGAGCTGTTTTTT.

This chain connects TRBV7-9 to TRBJ2-7, with a possible D match to TRBD2 (5 bases). V was trimmed by 5 bases and J by 4 bases, leaving 15 bases between them. This CDR3 has 14 amino acids. Per germline, CDR1 SEHNR and CDR2 FQNEAQ (reference sequence). The DNA for the CDR3 is TGTGCCAGCAGCACACTAGAGGACCGGTACGAGCAGTACTTC. Its protein is CASSTLEDRYEQYF.

Notes on this clone: Distinct nucleotide sequences in the sample also encode this CDR3. CDR3: CAWSSQGGTEAFF. CDR3 sequence (DNA): TGTGCCTGGAGTTCCCAGGGGGGCACTGAAGCTTTCTTT. V usage is TRBV30 and J usage is TRBJ1-1; 7 nucleotides line up with TRBD1. Germline CDR1 GTSNPN, CDR2 SVGIG (reference sequence). This CDR3 has 13 amino acids. V shed 2 bases, J shed 4 bases, and the junction held 4 bases outside the gene matches.

The CDR3 coding sequence is TGTGCCAGTAGCGTTGTGCGGGGGTTTAATGAAAAACTGTTTTTT. It is translated as CASSVVRGFNEKLFF. The chain combines TRBV19 with TRBJ1-4, with D maybe TRBD1 (5 bases). Trimming took off 6 bases at V and 4 bases at J, with 15 bases between the two ends. The CDR3 runs to 15 residues. Germline loops: CDR1 LNHDA, CDR2 SQIVND (reference sequence).